This T cell receptor beta chain was obtained from a study of blood T cells in healthy people across ages. The CDR3 has 14 amino acids. Germline-derived CDR1 and CDR2 are SEHNR and FQNEAQ (reference sequence). Then a second PCR, running roughly 7 to 11 cycles, was carried out with a sample-barcoded 5' primer and a J-beta primer mix. MiXCR, applied by TCRdb to the 5' RACE reads, yields one record per CDR3 protein. The data show around 690,000 distinct CDR3 sequences, around 54% seen once. V usage is TRBV7-9 and J usage is TRBJ2-4; 7 bases match TRBD2. The DNA end is more similar to TRBJ2-7, so the J call may be wrong. The source of this sequence is a man aged 60 to 69 in good health. The specimen sequenced was blood. The CDR3 nucleotides read TGTGCCAGCAGCCAGCGGGGAGGGTCCTACGAGCAGTACTTC. Translated: CASSQRGGSYEQYF.